Listed below are T cell receptor beta chains from one sample, sequenced in a study of blood T cell repertoires in COVID-19. TCRdb's table, derived via immunoSEQ multiplex PCR, lists solely in-frame clones and lacks some. The table has 200,000 to 250,000 clones, under 90% seen once. The sequenced sample consisted of peripheral blood. The receptors originated from a woman of 80 years or more with active or convalescent COVID-19. Both conserved end residues are part of each CDR3. Each record gives: clone size, V gene, D gene, J gene, CDR3 protein, CDR3 DNA. D genes are given only for firm matches. Only some rows state a clone size, as once, few, many or a class for expanded clones.

-	TRBV19	TRBD1	TRBJ2-2	CASTDRGVGDGELFF	TGTGCCAGTACCGACAGGGGTGTTGGTGACGGGGAGCTGTTTTTT
-	TRBV3-1/TRBV3-2	-	TRBJ2-1	CASIPRDREWCELAGVGTNEQFF	TGTGCCAGCATCCCCCGGGACAGGGAGTGGTGTGAGCTAGCGGGAGTTGGCACCAATGAGCAGTTCTTC
-	TRBV15	TRBD1	TRBJ2-7	CATSRPGQGTYEQYF	TGTGCCACCAGCAGACCGGGACAGGGGACCTACGAGCAGTACTTC
-	TRBV20-1	TRBD2	TRBJ2-2	CSARAGGYTGELFF	TGCAGTGCTCGTGCGGGGGGGTACACCGGGGAGCTGTTTTTT
few	TRBV9	TRBD1	TRBJ1-5	CASSVQGAGQPQHF	TGTGCCAGCAGCGTACAGGGGGCAGGTCAGCCCCAGCATTTT
-	TRBV11-2	TRBD1	TRBJ1-2	CASSLATGGRGYGYTF	TGTGCCAGCAGCTTAGCGACAGGGGGCAGGGGCTATGGCTACACCTTC
-	TRBV2	TRBD2	TRBJ2-7	CASTGGMSYEQYF	TGTGCCAGCACCGGGGGGATGTCCTACGAGCAGTACTTC
-	TRBV9	TRBD2	TRBJ2-1	CASSVAGGGYNEQFF	TGTGCCAGCAGCGTAGCGGGGGGTGGTTACAATGAGCAGTTCTTC
-	TRBV27	TRBD2	TRBJ2-2	CASSLRLAANTGELFF	TGTGCCAGCAGTTTACGACTAGCGGCGAACACCGGGGAGCTGTTTTTT
once	TRBV5-1	-	TRBJ2-2	CASSFNVRGGGTGELFF	TGCGCCAGCAGCTTTAACGTCAGGGGAGGGGGCACCGGGGAGCTGTTTTTT
-	TRBV6-5	TRBD1	TRBJ2-7	CATGQGFYEQYF	TGTGCCACCGGACAGGGCTTTTACGAGCAGTACTTC
-	TRBV19	-	TRBJ2-7	CASSIAGRASYEQYF	TGTGCCAGTAGTATAGCGGGCAGGGCCTCCTACGAGCAGTACTTC
-	TRBV5-4	TRBD2	TRBJ2-5	CASSASGGRMETQYF	TGTGCCAGCAGCGCTAGCGGGGGGAGGATGGAGACCCAGTACTTC
-	TRBV7-9	-	TRBJ2-5	CASSWAGETQYF	TGTGCCAGCAGCTGGGCTGGGGAGACCCAGTACTTC
few	TRBV5-1	TRBD1	TRBJ2-7	CASTLTGSENEQYF	TGCGCCAGCACCTTGACAGGGTCGGAGAACGAGCAGTACTTC
-	TRBV10-3	TRBD1	TRBJ1-2	CAISPTGWSYGYTF	TGTGCCATCAGTCCGACAGGGTGGAGCTATGGCTACACCTTC
-	TRBV7-3	TRBD1	TRBJ2-2	CASSLQGVNTGELFF	TGTGCCAGCAGCCTCCAGGGGGTTAACACCGGGGAGCTGTTTTTT
-	TRBV2	-	TRBJ1-4	CASSEGAVEINEKLFF	TGTGCCAGCAGTGAAGGGGCTGTTGAGATTAATGAAAAACTGTTTTTT
-	TRBV18	TRBD1	TRBJ1-2	CASSPSAGTGNYGYTF	TGTGCCAGCTCACCTAGCGCCGGGACAGGGAACTATGGCTACACCTTC
-	TRBV15	-	TRBJ2-7	CATSPMRVGYEQYF	TGTGCCACCAGTCCCATGCGGGTTGGCTACGAGCAGTACTTC
-	TRBV12-3/TRBV12-4	-	TRBJ1-4	CASSLRVEKLFF	TGTGCCAGCAGCCTTCGGGTGGAAAAACTGTTTTTT
-	TRBV18	TRBD1	TRBJ1-1	CASSPGTGGTEAFF	TGTGCCAGCTCACCCGGGACAGGGGGCACTGAAGCTTTCTTT
-	TRBV18	-	TRBJ2-3	CASSPGEDTQYF	TGTGCCAGCTCACCGGGCGAAGATACGCAGTATTTT
-	TRBV7-2	TRBD2	TRBJ2-3	CASSVTSGTDTQYF	TGTGCCAGCAGCGTGACTAGCGGCACAGATACGCAGTATTTT